These T cell receptor beta chains were read from a single sample in a study of T cells after yellow fever vaccination. MiXCR was run by TCRdb on the 5' RACE reads, yielding one entry per CDR3 protein. In the table there are 250,000 or so distinct CDR3 sequences, approximately 3.8% of which are singletons. The source was PBMCs, collected 15 days after the yellow fever booster vaccination. The source is a man in his late teens or twenties who received the YFV17D yellow fever vaccine. Each CDR3 is given with its conserved first and last residue. D genes are given only for firm matches. Part of the rows lack a size; the others show once, few, many or a class for expanded clones.

cdr3_nt | cdr3_aa | d_call | j_call | v_call | clone_size
TGCGCCAGCAGCCAAGATATCACCAATCAGCCCCAGCATTTT | CASSQDITNQPQHF | NA | TRBJ1-5 | TRBV4-3 | NA
TGTGCCAGCAGTACAGGGGAAGGAAAGGGGCGGAATTCACCCCTCCACTTT | CASSTGEGKGRNSPLHF | TRBD1 | TRBJ1-6 | TRBV7-2 | many
TGTGCCAGTAGTATAGACCCCGGGACAATGAACACTGAAGCTTTCTTT | CASSIDPGTMNTEAFF | NA | TRBJ1-1 | TRBV19 | many
TGTGCCAGCTGCCCCCCTGACGGGTCCTACGAGCAGTACTTC | CASCPPDGSYEQYF | NA | TRBJ2-7 | TRBV7-6 | many
TGTGCCAGCAGTTTAGGAGGGGCCAATGAAGCTTTCTTT | CASSLGGANEAFF | NA | TRBJ1-1 | TRBV12-3/TRBV12-4 | many
TGTGCCAGCAGCCAAGGGTACAATCAGCCCCAGCATTTT | CASSQGYNQPQHF | NA | TRBJ1-5 | TRBV3-1 | many
TGTGCCAGCAGTTACGGTCAGGACAGATACGAGCAGTACTTC | CASSYGQDRYEQYF | NA | TRBJ2-7 | TRBV6-6 | many
TGTGCTAGCAGCTTAGGCCAGTCAACCCAAGAGACCCAGTACTTC | CASSLGQSTQETQYF | NA | TRBJ2-5 | TRBV7-7 | NA
TGTGCCAGCAGCGAAGGGTCTGAACTGGAGGACACTGAAGCTTTCTTT | CASSEGSELEDTEAFF | NA | TRBJ1-1 | TRBV21-1 | many
TGCAGTGCTAAGAAATCCTCTGCGTACCAAGAGACCCAGTACTTC | CSAKKSSAYQETQYF | NA | TRBJ2-5 | TRBV20-1 | many
TGTGCCAGCAGTCGACGGACTAGCGGGGGCGCAGATACGCAGTATTTT | CASSRRTSGGADTQYF | TRBD2 | TRBJ2-3 | TRBV27 | many
TGTGCCAGCAGTTTTCACGACGGAGCGGAGACCCAGTACTTC | CASSFHDGAETQYF | NA | TRBJ2-5 | TRBV12-3/TRBV12-4 | many
TGTGCCACCAGTGACGTAGACAGTACGAACACCGGGGAGCTGTTTTTT | CATSDVDSTNTGELFF | NA | TRBJ2-2 | TRBV24-1 | many
TGTGCCAGCAGTTTAGGTCGGGCCGAGCAGTTCTTC | CASSLGRAEQFF | NA | TRBJ2-1 | TRBV12-3/TRBV12-4 | many
TGTGCCAGCACCCTGACAGGGGGTAATGAGCAGTTCTTC | CASTLTGGNEQFF | TRBD1 | TRBJ2-1 | TRBV12-3/TRBV12-4 | many
TGTGCCAGCAGTGAACCCGGGACAAAACAAGAGACCCAGTACTTC | CASSEPGTKQETQYF | NA | TRBJ2-5 | TRBV25-1 | many
TGTGCCAGTAGTATACCCAGACAGTACCTTAGCAATCAGCCCCAGCATTTT | CASSIPRQYLSNQPQHF | NA | TRBJ1-5 | TRBV19 | many
TGTGCCAGCAGCTTAGATGGGACCGAGCAGTACTTC | CASSLDGTEQYF | NA | TRBJ2-7 | TRBV7-9 | many
TGTGCCAGCTCACCCACACAGAACAATGAGCAGTTCTTC | CASSPTQNNEQFF | NA | TRBJ2-1 | TRBV18 | few
TGTGCCAGCAGCTTTGACTACTCGTACGAGCAGTACTTC | CASSFDYSYEQYF | NA | TRBJ2-7 | TRBV7-2 | many
TGTGCCAGCAGTTTTGAGGGGGCGGCCCCTGGGGCCAACGTCCTGACTTTC | CASSFEGAAPGANVLTF | TRBD1 | TRBJ2-6 | TRBV12-3/TRBV12-4 | many
TGCAGTGCTAGAGCCGGGACAGTTAATGAAAAACTGTTTTTT | CSARAGTVNEKLFF | TRBD1 | TRBJ1-4 | TRBV20-1 | many
TGCAGTGCTAGGGTAGCGGGGGGAATTGCTACGCAGTATTTT | CSARVAGGIATQYF | TRBD2 | TRBJ2-3 | TRBV20-1 | many
TGTGCCAGCAGCGTAGGGGGGAGTGCCTACGAGCAGTACTTC | CASSVGGSAYEQYF | NA | TRBJ2-7 | TRBV9 | NA
TGTGCCAGCGTCGCCGATAACGTAGAGCAGTTCTTC | CASVADNVEQFF | NA | TRBJ2-1 | TRBV2 | many
TGTGCCAGCAGTTACTCGGCGGGACCCCCTAGCACAGATACGCAGTATTTT | CASSYSAGPPSTDTQYF | NA | TRBJ2-3 | TRBV6-6 | many
TGCAGTGCTGATCCGGGACTAGCGGGGGGGCCCCTCCGCAGAACGCAGTATTTT | CSADPGLAGGPLRRTQYF | TRBD2 | TRBJ2-3 | TRBV20-1 | many
TGTGCCAGCAGCAGAGAGGGGCAAGAGACCCAGTACTTC | CASSREGQETQYF | NA | TRBJ2-5 | TRBV7-2 | many
TGTGCCAGCACCGTTTTCGGGACAGGGGCCCACGAGCAGTACTTC | CASTVFGTGAHEQYF | TRBD1 | TRBJ2-7 | TRBV12-3/TRBV12-4 | many
TGTGCCAGCAGCCCTGGCAGGGGGCTGATTTCACCCCTCCACTTT | CASSPGRGLISPLHF | TRBD1 | TRBJ1-6 | TRBV3-1 | many